Each of the 16 T cell receptor beta chains below was sequenced from the same sample in a study of T cells in Graves' hyperthyroidism and ophthalmopathy. Amplified TCR beta CDR3 regions came from RNA transcripts. RT-PCR in the first round (using the HTBI primer set) targeted the TCR CDR3. TCRdb re-analysed the multiplex PCR reads in MiXCR, keeping a single row per CDR3 protein. Among 700,000 or so distinct CDR3 sequences listed, roughly 15% were seen once. The sequencing input was blood. All receptors derive from a woman in her 50s with Graves' ophthalmopathy.

This clonotype was seen repeatedly, ten times or more. This rearrangement joins TRBV20-1 to TRBJ1-6; D perhaps matches TRBD1 (5 bases). The V end was cut by 3 bases, the J end by 1 base, with 7 bases between. In germline, CDR1 is DFQATT, CDR2 SNEGSKA (reference sequence). There are 14 residues in the CDR3. CDR3 amino acids: CSASRGSYNSPLHF. Here the CDR3 DNA reads TGCAGTGCTAGTAGGGGATCCTATAATTCACCCCTCCACTTT.

At least ten counts were recorded for this clonotype. The chain links TRBV2 to TRBJ2-3; TRBD1 or TRBD2 may be the D gene (6 bases each). V dropped 0 bases and J dropped 2 bases, with 9 bases sitting between them. The CDR3 length is 15 residues. Germline V gives CDR1 SNHLY, CDR2 FYNNEI. The CDR3 DNA sequence: TGTGCCAGCAGTGAAGCCAGGGGACTCACAGATACGCAGTATTTT. This encodes CASSEARGLTDTQYF. Supplemented by reference TRBV2 and TRBJ2-3, the full variable domain reads EPEVTQTPSHQVTQMGQEVILRCVPISNHLYFYWYRQILGQKVEFLVSFYNNEISEKSEIFDDQFSVERPDGSNFTLKIRSTKLEDSAMYFCASSEARGLTDTQYFGPGTRLTVL.

This rearrangement joins TRBV7-3 to TRBJ2-2, with 7 bases identical to TRBD1. The CDR3 runs to 17 residues. Germline V gene sequence: CDR1 SGHTA, CDR2 FQGTGA. Trimming took 4 bases from V and 4 from J; bases not matched to a gene: 12. The CDR3, as DNA: TGTGCCAGCAGCTCCGCTTCGGGACAGTCTTTCACCGGGGAGCTGTTTTTT. Translation: CASSSASGQSFTGELFF.

This clonotype was observed many times. V gene TRBV28 combines with J gene TRBJ2-5; TRBD2 matches 8 bases. Trimming removed 5 bases from V and 1 base from J; junction bases left unmatched: 9. Germline CDR1 MDHEN, CDR2 SYDVKM. CDR3 length: 16 residues. CDR3 DNA: TGTGCCAGCAGTCCCCGACTAGCGCGTGTCCAAGAGACCCAGTACTTC. This codes for CASSPRLARVQETQYF. The full variable domain, with the rest looked up from reference TRBV28 and TRBJ2-5, is DVKVTQSSRYLVKRTGEKVFLECVQDMDHENMFWYRQDPGLGLRLIYFSYDVKMKEKGDIPEGYSVSREKKERFSLILESASTNQTSMYLCASSPRLARVQETQYFGPGTRLLVL.

This clonotype was recorded many times. The chain recombines TRBV12-3 or TRBV12-4 with TRBJ2-5; perhaps TRBD2 as D (6 bases). CDR3 length equals 11 residues. V lost 5 bases, J lost 10 bases, and 11 bases lay in between. CDR3 protein: CASSRRDFQYF. CDR3 DNA: TGTGCCAGCAGTCGACGGGACTTCCAGTACTTC.

The table lists this clonotype with many counts. V usage is TRBV7-2 and J usage is TRBJ1-1; 9 positions match TRBD1. CDR1 is SGHTA and CDR2 is FQGNSA in the germline V gene. J gave up 7 bases and V 1 base, and 10 bases lay outside the gene matches. The CDR3 loop spans 16 amino acids. CDR3 nucleotides: TGTGCCAGCAGCTTAGGACAGGGGGTTGCGTTTGGTGAAGCTTTCTTT. It yields the protein CASSLGQGVAFGEAFF.

The chain links TRBV7-9 to TRBJ2-7, with 8 bases matching TRBD1. Germline CDR1 and CDR2: SEHNR and FQNEAQ (reference sequence). This CDR3 region has 15 residues. V shed 5 bases, J shed 5 bases, and the junction held 11 bases outside the gene matches. CDR3 nucleotides: TGTGCCAGCAGCACAGCCGGGACAGGAATCCACGAGCAGTACTTC. It specifies CASSTAGTGIHEQYF. Full variable domain (rest looked up from reference TRBV7-9 and TRBJ2-7): DTGVSQNPRHKITKRGQNVTFRCDPISEHNRLYWYRQTLGQGPEFLTYFQNEAQLEKSRLLSDRFSAERPKGSFSTLEIQRTEQGDSAMYLCASSTAGTGIHEQYFGPGTRLTVT.

This clonotype was counted ten times or more. The germline gene is not matched at one end of the junction; a read error may be the cause. The gene calls are TRBV13 and TRBJ1-5; a possible D gene is TRBD1 (6 bases). Germline CDR1 and CDR2: PRHDT and FYEKMQ (reference sequence). The CDR3 spans 12 residues. CDR3 bases: TGTGCCAGCTCCAGGGGCAAACAGCCCCAGCATTTT. Protein product: CASSRGKQPQHF. The full variable domain, its missing parts supplied by reference TRBV13 and TRBJ1-5, is AAGVIQSPRHLIKEKRETATLKCYPIPRHDTVYWYQQGPGQDPQFLISFYEKMQSDKGSIPDRFSAQQFSDYHSELNMSSLELGDSALYFCASSRGKQPQHFGDGTRLSIL.

This clonotype appeared a few times. V usage is TRBV5-1 and J usage is TRBJ2-1; a possible D gene is TRBD1 (6 bases). Per the germline V gene, CDR1 is SGHRS and CDR2 is YFSETQ. The CDR3 has 18 residues. Trimming took 3 bases from V and 0 from J, leaving 19 bases between them. This CDR3 is CASSSAAKTGSSYNEQFF. For the CDR3, the DNA is TGCGCCAGCAGCTCGGCCGCAAAGACAGGTAGCTCCTACAATGAGCAGTTCTTC.

At least ten counts were recorded for this clonotype. The V and J genes are TRBV27 and TRBJ1-2, with 8 bases that match TRBD1. From germline, CDR1 is MNHEY and CDR2 SMNVEV (reference sequence). CDR3 length equals 17 residues. J was trimmed by 1 base and V by 4 bases; bases with no gene match: 11. The CDR3 sequence is CASSSTGVPSLNYGYTF. The CDR3 DNA sequence: TGTGCCAGCAGTTCGACAGGGGTCCCGAGTCTTAACTATGGCTACACCTTC.

This clonotype was detected many times. The chain links TRBV27 to TRBJ2-3, with a tentative D call TRBD2 (5 bases). V lost 2 bases, J lost 0 bases, and 12 bases lay in between. CDR3 size: 16 residues. CDR1 is MNHEY and CDR2 is SMNVEV in the germline V gene (reference sequence). In DNA form, the CDR3 reads TGTGCCAGCAGTTTAATGAGGGCGCGAAGCACAGATACGCAGTATTTT. Its translation: CASSLMRARSTDTQYF.

This clonotype was observed a handful of times. The V call is TRBV7-9, the J call TRBJ2-2, with 14 bases matching TRBD2. This CDR3 comprises 17 residues. Germline V gene sequence: CDR1 SEHNR, CDR2 FQNEAQ (reference sequence). With V trimmed by 4 bases and J by 6 bases, 7 bases remained unmatched. CDR3: CASSYGLAGGRAGELFF. Here the CDR3 DNA reads TGTGCCAGCAGCTACGGACTAGCGGGAGGTAGGGCCGGGGAGCTGTTTTTT.

As for this clonotype: Given a much more abundant clone one base away, this may be a read error. The CDR3 DNA reads TGTGCCAGCAGTTTGATAAGAGATTCGGTAGATACGCAGTATTTT. Encoded protein: CASSLIRDSVDTQYF. This rearrangement joins TRBV12-3 or TRBV12-4 to TRBJ2-3; D is undetermined. This CDR3 contains 15 residues. V dropped 3 bases and J dropped 5 bases, with 15 bases sitting between them.

This clonotype was detected only a few times. The chain is built from TRBV19 and TRBJ1-1; D perhaps matches TRBD1 (6 bases). This CDR3 is built from 15 residues. Germline V gene lookup returns CDR1 LNHDA and CDR2 SQIVND (reference sequence). V was cut by 3 bases and J by 3 bases, with 14 bases left in between. In DNA form, the CDR3 reads TGTGCCAGTAGTATTGGGCAGGGGCGCGACACTGAAGCTTTCTTT. Protein sequence: CASSIGQGRDTEAFF. Combining the CDR3 with reference TRBV19 and TRBJ1-1 gives the whole variable domain DGGITQSPKYLFRKEGQNVTLSCEQNLNHDAMYWYRQDPGQGLRLIYYSQIVNDFQKGDIAEGYSVSREKKESFPLTVTSAQKNPTAFYLCASSIGQGRDTEAFFGQGTRLTVV.

The CDR3 coding sequence is TGTGCCAGTAGTATGCGAGGCGGGGAAAAACTGTTTTTT. It encodes CASSMRGGEKLFF. The rearrangement links TRBV19 to TRBJ1-4; no reliable D call. V was trimmed by 3 bases and J by 8 bases, leaving 10 bases between them. Germline V gene lookup returns CDR1 LNHDA and CDR2 SQIVND (reference sequence). The CDR3 spans 13 residues.

The rearrangement uses TRBV6-2 or TRBV6-3 and TRBJ1-5; D may be TRBD1 (5 bases). Looked up from germline, CDR1 is MNHEY and CDR2 is SVGEGT. The CDR3 covers 15 residues. V was clipped by 4 bases and J by 7 bases, with 17 bases between them. The CDR3 region has the DNA TGTGCCAGCAGTTCTTACGCCCGGGACGACCAGCCCCAGCATTTT. Protein: CASSSYARDDQPQHF.